This T cell receptor (beta chain) was observed in a study of Tregs in tolerant kidney transplant recipients (dated by TCRdb to the late 2010s). The study in broad terms: Additional Treg samples were obtained from a roughly three-day mixed lymphocyte reaction with belatacept, with some samples followed by a roughly five-day donor restimulation, before recipient CD4+CD25+CD127- cells were sorted. Several methods of expanding Tregs specific for an allogeneic donor were compared by TCRbeta repertoire sequencing in a few healthy controls. TCRbeta sequencing was used in the study to identify donor-specific regulatory T cells before combined kidney and bone marrow transplantation, and the identified cells were then tracked after transplant. During sorting of primary belatacept mixed lymphocyte reaction cultures, recipient cells were distinguished from donor cells with antibodies.

A distance of 16 bases separates the germline ends of V and J, which lose 5 bases and 0 bases respectively. CDR1 and CDR2 are read off the germline V gene as SNHLY and FYNNEI. The cysteine opens and the phenylalanine closes a CDR3 of 16 amino acids. Of all the DNA, just the CDR3 is kept, 48 bases in frame from base 1. Healthy control blood was obtained either as purchased buffy coats or from healthy volunteers. Healthy control blood was processed by Ficoll density gradient to PBMCs and cryopreserved; patient PBMCs were collected before and after transplant. The paper's findings and limits, for the study overall: The study was limited by small patient numbers, and the findings need validation in larger populations and under other immunosuppression protocols. Although technical replication error seemed to be minimal, the question of biological reproducibility was not addressed directly. Expanding Tregs with activated donor B cells appeared to identify the most biologically relevant and donor-specific TCRbeta repertoire.

Genomic DNA was extracted from sorted cells with the QIAGEN DNeasy Blood and Tissue Kit for TCRbeta CDR3 sequencing. High-throughput TCRbeta CDR3 sequencing, which included PCR amplification with bias correction and internal controls, was done commercially through immunoSEQ. For the original study's pipeline: Unique productive TCRbeta sequences were defined by CDR3 nucleotide sequence where primers matched, and otherwise by CDR3 amino acid sequence together with Vbeta and Jbeta genes. Sequences were defined as donor-reactive when expanded at least 5-fold in CFSE-low cells versus unstimulated cells and present at a frequency of at least 0.01% in CFSE-low cells. Jensen-Shannon divergence calculated on the top 100 TCRbeta sequences ranked by frequency was used to measure repertoire divergence. For samples with multiple sequencing runs, sorting error was corrected separately for each run before the runs were pooled. What TCRdb holds here is the immuneACCESS table cut down to in-frame rearrangements. Part of the clones is not present; checked against another copy, under half of the missing clones reflect an unresolved V gene, and the others are unexplained. V and J calls and clone size are copied from that table; D and trimming were computed from the DNA. The sample table shows approximately 2,000 clones, and about 43% are seen once. Approximately 22% of the sample is taken by the ten largest.

Points on this clone: Its binding antigen is unknown. The sample holds no much larger clone one base away, and base qualities are not on file.

Sequences were obtained from Tregs from blood cultured with allogeneic cells. This TCR came from a human donor in good health. The chain links TRBV2 with TRBJ1-1; confidence is insufficient to name the D gene. The nucleotides read TGTGCCAGCAGTTCGGGCCCCCTCGGAATGAACACTGAAGCTTTCTTT. This sequence encodes CASSSGPLGMNTEAFF.